This entry features one T cell receptor beta chain sequence. As yet, its antigen is unknown. CDR3 length: 17 amino acids. Germline V CDR1 and CDR2: LNHDA, SQIVND (reference sequence). Trimming removed 1 base from V and 2 bases from J, with 16 bases in between. Measured with immunoSEQ multiplex PCR; TCRdb has only the in-frame clones, and not every one. The profile shows 100,000 to 150,000 clones, about 88% of them singletons. The data were obtained in a study of T cell responses to AZD1222 COVID-19 vaccine. General study points: Two doses of AZD1222 preceded a rise in Spike-specific TCR breadth and depth. No day 14 peak samples; only post-peak repertoires were characterized. Unmutated variant regions are reportedly the target of nearly half of TCRs that are spike-specific. Vaccine-associated CD4 TCRs spanned spike, dominant at 160-218 and 743-854.

This specimen was peripheral blood, taken on day 0 of AZD1222 vaccination. The sequence was obtained from an adult in good health. The rearrangement joins TRBV19 to TRBJ2-3; no clear D gene. CDR3 in DNA: TGTGCCAGTAGTATAGGGGGATCTTCTCCTATCACAGATACGCAGTATTTT. Protein sequence: CASSIGGSSPITDTQYF.